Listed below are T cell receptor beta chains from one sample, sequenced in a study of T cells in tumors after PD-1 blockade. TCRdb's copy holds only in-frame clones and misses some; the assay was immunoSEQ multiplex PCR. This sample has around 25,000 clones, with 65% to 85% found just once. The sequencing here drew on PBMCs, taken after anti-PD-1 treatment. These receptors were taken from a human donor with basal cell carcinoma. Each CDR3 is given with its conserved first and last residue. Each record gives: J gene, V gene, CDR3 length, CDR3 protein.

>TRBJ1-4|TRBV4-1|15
CASSHLGGSSEKLFF
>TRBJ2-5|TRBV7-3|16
CASSLSSAGGQETQYF
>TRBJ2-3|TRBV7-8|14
CASSPPYPTDTQYF
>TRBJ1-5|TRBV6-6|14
CASSHPAGNQPQHF
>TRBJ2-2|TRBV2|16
CASSDRLPARTGELFF
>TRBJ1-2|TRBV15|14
CATSTRKTGYGYTF
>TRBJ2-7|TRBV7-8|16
CASSPLRGRGNYEQYF
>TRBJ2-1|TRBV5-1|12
CASSPPGVEQFF
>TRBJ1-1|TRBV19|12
CASKGQYTEAFF
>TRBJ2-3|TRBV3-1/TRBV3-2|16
CASSPLASGGTDTQYF
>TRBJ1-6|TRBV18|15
CASSREQGGDSPLHF
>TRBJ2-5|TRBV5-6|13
CASSLQARETQYF
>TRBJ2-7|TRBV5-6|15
CARSGGGPAPYEQYF
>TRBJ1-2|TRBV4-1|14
CASSQAGTGGGYTF
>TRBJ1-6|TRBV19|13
CASRQGVASPLHF
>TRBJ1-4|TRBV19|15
CASSGGDRRNEKLFF
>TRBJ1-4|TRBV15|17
CATSGGDREATNEKLFF
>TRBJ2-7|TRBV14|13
CASSPGPVMEQYF
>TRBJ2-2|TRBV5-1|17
CASSLAGQGASTGELFF
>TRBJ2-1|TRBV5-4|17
CASSLPLAGLSYNEQFF
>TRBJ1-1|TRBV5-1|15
CASSLGGAGEFPAFF
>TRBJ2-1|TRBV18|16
CASSPPSSGGAQWQFF
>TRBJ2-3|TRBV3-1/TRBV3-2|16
CASSGDWTGNTDTQYF
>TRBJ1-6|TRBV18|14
CASSEGQGYSPLHF
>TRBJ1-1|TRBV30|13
CAWSEWSGLGAFF
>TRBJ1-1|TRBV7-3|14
CASSALGGAGEAFF
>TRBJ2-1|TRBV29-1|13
CSVAQGGGNEQFF
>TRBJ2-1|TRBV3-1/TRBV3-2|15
CASRTGLSSYNEQFF
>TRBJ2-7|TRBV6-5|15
CASSDPGTVQYEQYF
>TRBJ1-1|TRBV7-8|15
CASSLVSGGSTEAFF
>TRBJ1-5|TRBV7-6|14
CASSPPGGNQPQHF
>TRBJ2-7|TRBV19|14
CASSNSGGGYEQYF
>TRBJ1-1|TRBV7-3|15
CASSLTRQGATEAFF
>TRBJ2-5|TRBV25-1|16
CASRGVRQGALETQYF
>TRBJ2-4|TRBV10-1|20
CASSSERGPNGELAKNIQYF
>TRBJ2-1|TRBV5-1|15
CASSLSTSSYNEQFF
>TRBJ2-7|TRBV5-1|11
CASSDLGEQYF
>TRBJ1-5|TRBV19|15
CASTLQGASNQPQHF
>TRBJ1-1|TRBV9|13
CASSGQMNTEAFF
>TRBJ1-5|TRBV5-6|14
CASSLGTGVLPQHF
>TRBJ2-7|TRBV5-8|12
CASNRVSYEQYF
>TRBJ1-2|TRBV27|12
CASSPTGHGYTF
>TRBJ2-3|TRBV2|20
CASSIRDRGLGVRVGDTQYF
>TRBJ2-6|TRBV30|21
CAWSVRDGYGGGMSGANVLTF
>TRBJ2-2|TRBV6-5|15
CASSLGGVNTGELFF
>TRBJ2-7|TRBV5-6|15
CASSLASGTGFEQYF
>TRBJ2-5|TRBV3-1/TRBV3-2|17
CASSPEGLAGVKETQYF
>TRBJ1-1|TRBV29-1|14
CSVTGGSFSTEAFF
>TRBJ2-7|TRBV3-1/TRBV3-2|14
CASSPSFLLYEQYF
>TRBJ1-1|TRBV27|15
CASSLVGGTGFEAFF
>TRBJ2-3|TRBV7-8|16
CASSLWLAGGTDTQYF
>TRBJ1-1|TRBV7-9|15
CASSLSGTANTEAFF
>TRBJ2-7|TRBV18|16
CASSPGGPGGNYEQYF